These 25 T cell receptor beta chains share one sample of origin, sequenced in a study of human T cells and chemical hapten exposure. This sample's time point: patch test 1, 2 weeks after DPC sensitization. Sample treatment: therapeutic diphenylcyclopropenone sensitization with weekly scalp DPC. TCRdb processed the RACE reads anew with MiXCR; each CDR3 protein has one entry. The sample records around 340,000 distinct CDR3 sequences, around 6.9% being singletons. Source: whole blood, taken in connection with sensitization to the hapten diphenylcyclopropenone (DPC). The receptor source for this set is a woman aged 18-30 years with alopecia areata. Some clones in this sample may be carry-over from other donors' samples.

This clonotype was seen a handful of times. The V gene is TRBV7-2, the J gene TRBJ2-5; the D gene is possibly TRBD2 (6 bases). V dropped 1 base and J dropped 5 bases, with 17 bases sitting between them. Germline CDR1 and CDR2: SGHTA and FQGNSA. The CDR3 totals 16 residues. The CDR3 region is CASSLGHFGGAETQYF. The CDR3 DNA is TGTGCCAGCAGCTTAGGGCATTTCGGAGGGGCGGAGACCCAGTACTTC.

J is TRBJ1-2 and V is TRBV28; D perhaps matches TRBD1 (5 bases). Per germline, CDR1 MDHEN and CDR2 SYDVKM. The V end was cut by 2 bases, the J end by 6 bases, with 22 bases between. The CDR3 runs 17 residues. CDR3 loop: CASSLKVLLGAPHGYTF. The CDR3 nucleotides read TGTGCCAGCAGTTTAAAAGTTCTGTTAGGGGCACCGCATGGCTACACCTTC.

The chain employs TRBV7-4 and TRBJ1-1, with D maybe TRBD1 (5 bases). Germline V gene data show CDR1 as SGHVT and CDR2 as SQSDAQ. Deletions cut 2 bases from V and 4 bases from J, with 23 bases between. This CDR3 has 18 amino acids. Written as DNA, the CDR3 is TGTGCCAGCAGCTTACGGTGGAGCCCTGGGGCTGTAGGCACTGAAGCTTTCTTT. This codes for CASSLRWSPGAVGTEAFF.

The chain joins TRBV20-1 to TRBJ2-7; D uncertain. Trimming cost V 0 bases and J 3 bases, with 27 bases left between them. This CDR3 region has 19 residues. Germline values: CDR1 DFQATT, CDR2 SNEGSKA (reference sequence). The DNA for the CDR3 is TGCAGTGCTAGAGATCTGGTTGGGAAAAGGGAACCCTTGGGCTACGAGCAGTACTTC. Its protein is CSARDLVGKREPLGYEQYF.

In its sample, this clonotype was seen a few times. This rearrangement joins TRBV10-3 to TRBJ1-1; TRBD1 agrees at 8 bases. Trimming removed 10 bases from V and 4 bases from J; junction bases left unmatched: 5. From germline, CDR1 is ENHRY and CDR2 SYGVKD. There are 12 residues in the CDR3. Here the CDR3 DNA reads TGTGCCACTCATACAGGGGGCACTGAAGCTTTCTTT. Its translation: CATHTGGTEAFF.

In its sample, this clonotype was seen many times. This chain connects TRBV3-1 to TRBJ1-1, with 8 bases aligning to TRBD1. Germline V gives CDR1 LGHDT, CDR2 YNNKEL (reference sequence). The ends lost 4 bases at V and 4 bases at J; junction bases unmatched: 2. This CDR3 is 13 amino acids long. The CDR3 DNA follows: TGTGCCAGCAGCCCCGGGACAGGCACTGAAGCTTTCTTT. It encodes CASSPGTGTEAFF.

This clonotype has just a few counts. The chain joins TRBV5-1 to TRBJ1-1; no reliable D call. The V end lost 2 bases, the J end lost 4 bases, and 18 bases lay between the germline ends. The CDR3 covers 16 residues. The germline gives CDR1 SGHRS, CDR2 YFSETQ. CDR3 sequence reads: CASSFEGLEDGTEAFF. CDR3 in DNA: TGCGCCAGCAGCTTCGAGGGTCTCGAGGATGGCACTGAAGCTTTCTTT.

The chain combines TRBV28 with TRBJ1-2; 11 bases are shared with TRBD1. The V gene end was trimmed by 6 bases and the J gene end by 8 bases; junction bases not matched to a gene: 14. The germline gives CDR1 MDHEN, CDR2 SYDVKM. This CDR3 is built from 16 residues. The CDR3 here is CASSPGSGQGALGYTF. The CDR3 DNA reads TGTGCCAGCAGCCCGGGGTCCGGACAGGGGGCCCTAGGCTACACCTTC.

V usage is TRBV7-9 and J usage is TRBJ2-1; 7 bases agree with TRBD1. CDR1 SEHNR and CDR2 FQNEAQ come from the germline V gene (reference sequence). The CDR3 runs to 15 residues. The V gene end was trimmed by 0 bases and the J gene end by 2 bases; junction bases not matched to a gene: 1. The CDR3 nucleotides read TGTGCCAGCAGCTTAGCACAGGGGACCTACAATGAGCAGTTCTTC. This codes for CASSLAQGTYNEQFF. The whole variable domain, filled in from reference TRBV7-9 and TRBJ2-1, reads DTGVSQNPRHKITKRGQNVTFRCDPISEHNRLYWYRQTLGQGPEFLTYFQNEAQLEKSRLLSDRFSAERPKGSFSTLEIQRTEQGDSAMYLCASSLAQGTYNEQFFGPGTRLTVL.

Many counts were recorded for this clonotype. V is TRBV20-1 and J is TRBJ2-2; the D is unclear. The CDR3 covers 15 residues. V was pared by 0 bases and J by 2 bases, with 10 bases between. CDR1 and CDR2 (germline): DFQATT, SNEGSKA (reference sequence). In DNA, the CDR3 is TGCAGTGCTAGAGATCCCCCCTCCAACACCGGGGAGCTGTTTTTT. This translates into CSARDPPSNTGELFF.

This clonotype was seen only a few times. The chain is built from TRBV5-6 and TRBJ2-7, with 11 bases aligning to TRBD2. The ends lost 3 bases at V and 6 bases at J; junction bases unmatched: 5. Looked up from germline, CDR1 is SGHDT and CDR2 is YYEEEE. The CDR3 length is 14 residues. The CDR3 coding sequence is TGTGCCAGCAGCTCTAGCGGGGGGCCGATCGAGCAGTACTTC. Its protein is CASSSSGGPIEQYF.

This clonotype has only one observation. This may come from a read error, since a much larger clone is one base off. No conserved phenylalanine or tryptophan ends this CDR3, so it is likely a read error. The CDR3 reads CATSRKIKTSGGGPLVTDTQYY. The CDR3 region has the DNA TGTGCCACCAGCAGGAAAATAAAGACTAGCGGGGGCGGTCCGCTTGTCACAGATACGCAGTATTAT. This rearrangement joins TRBV15 to TRBJ2-3; TRBD2 aligns across 12 bases. Trimming at V came to 3 bases and at J to 2 bases, leaving 21 bases not matched to a gene. This CDR3 has 22 amino acids. Per the germline V gene, CDR1 is LNHNV and CDR2 is YYDKDF (reference sequence).

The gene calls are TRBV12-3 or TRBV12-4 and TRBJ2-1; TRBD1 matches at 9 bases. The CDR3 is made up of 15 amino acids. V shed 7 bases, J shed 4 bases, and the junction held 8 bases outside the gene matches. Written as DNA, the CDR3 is TGTGCCAGCAACTTCCCGGGACAGGGTTACAATGAGCAGTTCTTC. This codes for CASNFPGQGYNEQFF.

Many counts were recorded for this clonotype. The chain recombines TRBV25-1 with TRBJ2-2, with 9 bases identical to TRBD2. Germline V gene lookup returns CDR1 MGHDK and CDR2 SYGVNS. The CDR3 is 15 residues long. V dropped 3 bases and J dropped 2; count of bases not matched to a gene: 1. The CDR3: CASSDSGGNTGELFF. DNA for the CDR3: TGTGCCAGCAGTGATAGCGGGGGCAACACCGGGGAGCTGTTTTTT.

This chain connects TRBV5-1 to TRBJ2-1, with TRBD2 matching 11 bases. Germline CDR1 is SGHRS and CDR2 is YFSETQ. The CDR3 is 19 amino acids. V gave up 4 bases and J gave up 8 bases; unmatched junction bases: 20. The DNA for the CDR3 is TGCGCCAGCAGCGCTCAACTTAGCGGGGGGGCAATACCGTCCCATGAGCAGTTCTTC. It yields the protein CASSAQLSGGAIPSHEQFF.

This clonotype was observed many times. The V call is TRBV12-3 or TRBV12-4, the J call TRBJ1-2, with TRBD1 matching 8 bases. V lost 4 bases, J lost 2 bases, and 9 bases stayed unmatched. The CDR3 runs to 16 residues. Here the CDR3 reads CASSSRDRRGNYGYTF. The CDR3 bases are TGTGCCAGCAGTTCCCGGGACAGGAGGGGGAACTATGGCTACACCTTC.

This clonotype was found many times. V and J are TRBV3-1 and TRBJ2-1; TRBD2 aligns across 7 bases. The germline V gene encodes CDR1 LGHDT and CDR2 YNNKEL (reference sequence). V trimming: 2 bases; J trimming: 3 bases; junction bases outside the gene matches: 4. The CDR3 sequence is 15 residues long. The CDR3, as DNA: TGTGCCAGCAGCCAACGCCCTAGCGGCTACAATGAGCAGTTCTTC. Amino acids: CASSQRPSGYNEQFF.

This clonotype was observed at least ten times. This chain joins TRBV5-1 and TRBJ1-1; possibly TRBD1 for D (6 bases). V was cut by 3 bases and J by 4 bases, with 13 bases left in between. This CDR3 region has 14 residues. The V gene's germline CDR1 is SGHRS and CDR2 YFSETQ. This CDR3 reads CASSSNRQVTEAFF. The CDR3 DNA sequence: TGCGCCAGCAGCTCGAACCGACAGGTCACTGAAGCTTTCTTT.

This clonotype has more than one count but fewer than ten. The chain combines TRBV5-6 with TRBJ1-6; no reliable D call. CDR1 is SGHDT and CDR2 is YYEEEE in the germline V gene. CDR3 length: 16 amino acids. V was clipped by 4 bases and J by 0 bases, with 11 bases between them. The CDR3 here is CASSLSKSSYNSPLHF. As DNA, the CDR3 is TGTGCCAGCAGCCTATCGAAGAGCTCCTATAATTCACCCCTCCACTTT.

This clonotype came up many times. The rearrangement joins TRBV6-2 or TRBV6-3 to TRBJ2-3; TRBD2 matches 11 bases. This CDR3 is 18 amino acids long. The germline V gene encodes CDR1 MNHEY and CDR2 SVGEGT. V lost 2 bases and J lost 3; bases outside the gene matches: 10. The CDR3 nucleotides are TGTGCCAGCAGTTACCGGACTAGCGGGCGTGGGGTGACAGATACGCAGTATTTT. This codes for CASSYRTSGRGVTDTQYF.

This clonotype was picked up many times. The CDR3 sequence: CASSLEAGASSYEQFF. The CDR3 coding sequence is TGTGCCAGCAGCTTGGAGGCGGGCGCATCTTCTTATGAGCAGTTCTTC. This rearrangement joins TRBV5-5 to TRBJ2-1; perhaps TRBD2 as D (5 bases). The V gene lost 0 bases and the J gene lost 8 bases, with 18 bases spanning the gap. The CDR3 consists of 16 residues. Looked up from germline, CDR1 is SGHKS and CDR2 is YYEKEE (reference sequence).

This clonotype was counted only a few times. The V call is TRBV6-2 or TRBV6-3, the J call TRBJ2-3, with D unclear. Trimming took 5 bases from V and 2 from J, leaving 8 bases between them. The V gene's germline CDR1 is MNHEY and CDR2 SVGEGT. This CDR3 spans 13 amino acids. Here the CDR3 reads CASSRSTTDTQYF. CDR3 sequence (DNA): TGTGCCAGCAGTCGCAGCACCACAGATACGCAGTATTTT.

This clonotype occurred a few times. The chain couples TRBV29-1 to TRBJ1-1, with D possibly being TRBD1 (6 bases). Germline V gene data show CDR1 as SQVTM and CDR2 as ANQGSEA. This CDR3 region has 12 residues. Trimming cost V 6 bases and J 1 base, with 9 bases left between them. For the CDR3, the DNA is TGCAGCGTAGCGACAGGGAACACTGAAGCTTTCTTT. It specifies CSVATGNTEAFF.

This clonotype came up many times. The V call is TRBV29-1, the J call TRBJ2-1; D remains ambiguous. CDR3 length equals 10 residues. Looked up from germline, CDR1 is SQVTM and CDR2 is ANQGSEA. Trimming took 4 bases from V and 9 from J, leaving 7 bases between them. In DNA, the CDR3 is TGCAGCGTTGCCGCGATTGAGCAGTTCTTC. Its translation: CSVAAIEQFF.

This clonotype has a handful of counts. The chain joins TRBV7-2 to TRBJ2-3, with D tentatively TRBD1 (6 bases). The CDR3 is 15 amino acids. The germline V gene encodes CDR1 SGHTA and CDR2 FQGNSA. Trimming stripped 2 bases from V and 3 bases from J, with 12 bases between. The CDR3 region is CASSLLSGETDTQYF. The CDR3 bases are TGTGCCAGCAGCTTACTATCAGGGGAGACAGATACGCAGTATTTT.